A selection of T cell receptor beta chains follows, all from one sample in a study of CD8 T cells in Susac syndrome. One entry per CDR3 protein results from TCRdb running MiXCR on the immunoSEQ multiplex PCR reads. This sample carries around 81,000 distinct CDR3 sequences, about 94% of them seen once, and the ten largest clones take about 0.9%. Specimen: CD8+ T cells from PBMCs. All receptors derive from a human donor with Susac syndrome. CDR3s include the opening cysteine and the closing phenylalanine or tryptophan.

TRBV2	TRBJ1-1	CASIREPNTEAFF
TRBV20-1	TRBJ1-3	CSASPGRSSGNTIYF
TRBV25-1	TRBJ1-3	CASGSGNTIYF
TRBV15	TRBJ2-2	CATSRDWQGGGELFF
TRBV19	TRBJ1-1	CASSKDRGTEAFF
TRBV3-1	TRBJ2-7	CASSQENSYEQYF
TRBV19	TRBJ1-1	CASSMVPNTEAFF
TRBV2	TRBJ2-2	CASREGALAGELFF
TRBV30	TRBJ2-7	CAWSVMGGPQEQYF
TRBV7-9	TRBJ2-7	CASSLPPLTSGSISYEQYF
TRBV14	TRBJ1-2	CASSQSHGIRNYGYTF
TRBV6-2/TRBV6-3	TRBJ2-1	CASRPNSGTVNEQFF
TRBV7-9	TRBJ2-7	CASRDSGVPYEQYF
TRBV3-1	TRBJ1-6	CASSQGMRGYNSPLHF
TRBV29-1	TRBJ2-7	CSVDEPNSYKQYF
TRBV30	TRBJ1-1	CAWSVGLEGTEAFF
TRBV27	TRBJ1-4	CASSLSGTANEKLFF
TRBV7-2	TRBJ2-3	CASLPAKGADTQYF
TRBV29-1	TRBJ2-1	CSVAGTDSYNEQFF
TRBV27	TRBJ2-7	CASSSPLAGGGYEQYF
TRBV2	TRBJ1-5	CASSYPSNQPQHF
TRBV29-1	TRBJ1-3	CSVFLSGNTIYF
TRBV4-3	TRBJ2-3	CASSQASGATDTQYF
TRBV6-5	TRBJ2-2	CASFGLAPGELFF
TRBV5-1	TRBJ2-2	CASSLKTGPTGELFF
TRBV29-1	TRBJ2-2	CSVIGGENTGELFF
TRBV4-2	TRBJ2-7	CASSSGGPYEQYF
TRBV28	TRBJ2-1	CASSLSAGRDEQFF
TRBV9	TRBJ2-1	CASSAGQNSNEQFF
TRBV7-9	TRBJ1-2	CASSPGGPYYGYTF
TRBV20-1	TRBJ2-1	CSAREVGELGFDEQFF
TRBV5-4	TRBJ1-1	CASTPIQNMNTEAFF
TRBV6-1	TRBJ2-6	CASSPREAALSGANVLTF
TRBV11-3	TRBJ2-2	CASSLFMLGPPGELFF
TRBV3-1	TRBJ2-1	CASSQDWDEQFF
TRBV27	TRBJ2-1	CATTRTSGLYNEQFF
TRBV12-3/TRBV12-4	TRBJ2-7	CASSLQPGTYEQYF
TRBV13	TRBJ2-3	CASSLGDFRDTQYF
TRBV6-5	TRBJ2-1	CASSFAGGIRDEQFF
TRBV7-9	TRBJ2-7	CASSLGLAPEQYF
TRBV15	TRBJ2-7	CATSAVVTTYEQYF
TRBV12-3/TRBV12-4	TRBJ2-2	CASSPFSANTGELFF
TRBV12-3/TRBV12-4	TRBJ2-7	CASSPMGLALDEQYF
TRBV29-1	TRBJ2-1	CSVEDRGLSNEQFF
TRBV5-1	TRBJ2-2	CASSPRGGAGVNTGELFF
TRBV29-1	TRBJ2-2	CSVEGQGSSTGELFF
TRBV9	TRBJ1-4	CASSDGTDGANEKLFF
TRBV23-1	TRBJ1-5	CASRRKHCGLRVQPQHF
TRBV4-3	TRBJ1-5	CASSQDKGDKNQPQHF
TRBV5-1	TRBJ2-3	CASSHRQGDLPDTQYF
TRBV12-3/TRBV12-4	TRBJ2-5	CASTSTSGDQETQYF